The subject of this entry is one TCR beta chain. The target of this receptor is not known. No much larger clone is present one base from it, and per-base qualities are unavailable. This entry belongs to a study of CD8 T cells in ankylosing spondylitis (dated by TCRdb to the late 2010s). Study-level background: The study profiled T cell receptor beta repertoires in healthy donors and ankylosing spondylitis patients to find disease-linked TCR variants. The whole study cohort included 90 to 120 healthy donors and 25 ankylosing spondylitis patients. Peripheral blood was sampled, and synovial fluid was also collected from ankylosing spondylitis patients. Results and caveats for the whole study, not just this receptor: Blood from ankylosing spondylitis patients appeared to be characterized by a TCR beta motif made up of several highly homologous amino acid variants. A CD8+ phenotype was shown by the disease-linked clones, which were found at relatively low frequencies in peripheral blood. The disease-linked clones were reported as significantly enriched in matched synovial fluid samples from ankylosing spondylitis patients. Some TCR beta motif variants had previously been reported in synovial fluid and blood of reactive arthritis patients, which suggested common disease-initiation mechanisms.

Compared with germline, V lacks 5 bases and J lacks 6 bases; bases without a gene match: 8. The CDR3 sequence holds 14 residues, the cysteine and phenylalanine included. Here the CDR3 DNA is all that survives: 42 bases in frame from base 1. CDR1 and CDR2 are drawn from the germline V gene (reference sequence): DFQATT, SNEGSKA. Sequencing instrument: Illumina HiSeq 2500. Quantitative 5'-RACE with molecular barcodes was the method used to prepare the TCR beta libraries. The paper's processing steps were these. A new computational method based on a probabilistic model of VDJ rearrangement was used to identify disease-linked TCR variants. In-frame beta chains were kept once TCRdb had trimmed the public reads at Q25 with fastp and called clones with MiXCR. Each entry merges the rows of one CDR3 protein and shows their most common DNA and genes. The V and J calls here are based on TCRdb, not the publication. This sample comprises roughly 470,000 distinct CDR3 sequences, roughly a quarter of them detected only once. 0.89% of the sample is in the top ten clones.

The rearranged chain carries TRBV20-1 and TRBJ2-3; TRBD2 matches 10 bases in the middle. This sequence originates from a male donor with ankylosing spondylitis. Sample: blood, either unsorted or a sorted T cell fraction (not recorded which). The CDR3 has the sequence CSAPGGLASDTQYF. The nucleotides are TGCAGTGCTCCCGGGGGACTAGCGTCGGATACGCAGTATTTT.